This TCR beta chain appears in the sequencing data of a study of blood T cell repertoires in COVID-19. This clone was detected only a few times. The V gene's germline CDR1 is WNHNN and CDR2 SYGVQD (reference sequence). The CDR3 spans 15 residues. V shed 6 bases and J 4 bases; nucleotides not matched to a gene: 6. Under the authors' procedure: For nucleated cells, counts were estimated from reference gene primer amplification. The protocol was immunoSEQ multiplex PCR, while the TCRdb copy is restricted to in-frame clones and leaves out a portion. V and J calls and clone size follow that table, whereas D and trimming were derived from the DNA. The table shows fewer than 150,000 clones, with about three quarters occurring only once.

The sequence was collected from a human donor with acute or convalescent COVID-19. The donor label of this sample is uncertain. The sequencing input was peripheral blood. The genes are TRBV10-1 and TRBJ2-2; 9 bases are shared with TRBD1. CDR3 sequence reads: CASSPKDRGTGELFF. The CDR3 DNA reads TGCGCCAGCAGCCCCAAGGACAGGGGCACCGGGGAGCTGTTTTTT.